The 15 T cell receptor beta chains reported below all come from one sample, sequenced in a study of molecular identifiers for immune sequencing clone quantification. TCRdb redid the calling of the PCR reads with MiXCR, one entry per CDR3 protein. The repertoire holds 53,000 or so distinct CDR3 sequences, with 36% as singletons. Sequencing input: naive CD8+ T cells from blood, with Jurkat cell RNA spiked in. Described subset: FACS-sorted CD8+CD4-CCR7+CD45RA+ naive T cells. The receptors come from a human donor in good health. Some libraries in this study had Jurkat cell RNA spiked in.

The chain uses TRBV7-9 and TRBJ2-1; 7 nucleotides line up with TRBD1. Germline-derived CDR1 and CDR2 are SEHNR and FQNEAQ (reference sequence). This CDR3 comprises 16 residues. V lost 4 bases to trimming and J lost 4 bases; unmatched junction nucleotides: 10. CDR3 sequence: CASSSKTGTEYNEQFF. DNA for the CDR3: TGTGCCAGCAGCTCGAAGACAGGGACAGAATACAATGAGCAGTTCTTC.

The rearrangement links TRBV11-1 to TRBJ2-1, with a weak D call TRBD2 (5 bases). Germline-derived CDR1 and CDR2 are SGHAT and FQDESV (reference sequence). The CDR3 contains 15 residues. V lost 5 bases to trimming and J lost 2 bases, with 13 bases between them. The CDR3 coding sequence is TGTGCCAGCAGCAGAAGAGCCGGGACCTACAATGAGCAGTTCTTC. Protein sequence: CASSRRAGTYNEQFF.

This chain uses TRBV24-1 with TRBJ2-3; D ambiguous. Trimming removed 3 bases from V and 6 bases from J, with 6 bases in between. The CDR3 contains 12 residues. Germline-derived CDR1 and CDR2 are KGHDR and SFDVKD. CDR3 DNA: TGTGCCACCAGTGATGACCTGGATACGCAGTATTTT. Translating it yields CATSDDLDTQYF.

In its sample, this clonotype was seen many times. This chain connects TRBV5-6 to TRBJ1-5; 8 bases line up with TRBD1. The CDR3 is 15 amino acids. The germline gives CDR1 SGHDT, CDR2 YYEEEE. The J segment lost 6 bases and the V segment lost 0 bases, leaving 5 bases of the junction unmatched. The CDR3: CASSLGTGQSQPQHF. In DNA form, the CDR3 reads TGTGCCAGCAGCTTGGGGACAGGGCAGAGTCAGCCCCAGCATTTT. The full variable domain, completed using reference TRBV5-6 and TRBJ1-5, is DAGVTQSPTHLIKTRGQQVTLRCSPKSGHDTVSWYQQALGQGPQFIFQYYEEEERQRGNFPDRFSGHQFPNYSSELNVNALLLGDSALYLCASSLGTGQSQPQHFGDGTRLSIL.

Notes on this clonotype: This could be a read error, since a much larger clone is one nucleotide away. The rearrangement uses TRBV13 and TRBJ1-5; D is unclear. CDR1 is PRHDT, CDR2 FYEKMQ, per germline (reference sequence). The CDR3 sequence is 14 residues long. In DNA, the CDR3 is TGTGCCAGCAGCTTAGCGAGGGCAAATCAGCCCCAGCAATTT. As protein: CASSLARANQPQQF.

The gene calls are TRBV7-6 and TRBJ2-7; no definite D call. The V and J ends lost 1 base and 0 bases respectively, with 7 bases between them. Germline assignment: CDR1 SGHVS and CDR2 FNYEAQ. This CDR3 spans 14 amino acids. In DNA form, the CDR3 reads TGTGCCAGCAGCTTAGAGGTCAGCTCCTACGAGCAGTACTTC. This encodes CASSLEVSSYEQYF.

This chain connects TRBV20-1 to TRBJ1-3; D is undetermined. This CDR3 is built from 18 residues. The germline CDR1 and CDR2 sequences are DFQATT and SNEGSKA (reference sequence). V gave up 1 base and J gave up 4 bases, with 23 bases separating them. CDR3 amino acids: CSARALNPSRRNGNTIYF. For the CDR3, the DNA is TGCAGTGCTAGAGCCCTTAACCCTAGCAGGAGGAACGGAAACACCATATATTTT.

The rearrangement links TRBV6-2 or TRBV6-3 to TRBJ1-5; D is uncertain. The CDR3 runs to 12 residues. Germline V gene lookup returns CDR1 MNHEY and CDR2 SVGEGT. The V end was cut by 5 bases, the J end by 4 bases, with 6 bases between. CDR3 DNA sequence: TGTGCCAGCAGTCCCCCTAATCAGCCCCAGCATTTT. Its protein is CASSPPNQPQHF.

For this clonotype: The junction departs from germline at one end; a sequencing error may be responsible. The genes are TRBV11-2 and TRBJ2-1, with unresolved D. CDR3 length: 12 amino acids. The V gene's germline CDR1 is SGHAT and CDR2 FQNNGV. The DNA of the CDR3 is TGTGCCGGCAGCTCTTCCTACAATGAGCAGTTCTTC. Its translation is CAGSSSYNEQFF.

This clonotype was seen ten or more times. The J gene is TRBJ2-3, the V gene TRBV7-6; maybe TRBD1 (5 bases). The germline CDR1 and CDR2 sequences are SGHVS and FNYEAQ. The V and J ends lost 3 bases and 0 bases respectively, with 10 bases between them. This CDR3 is built from 15 residues. DNA for the CDR3: TGTGCCAGCAGCTTTGGAAGGGGTAGCACAGATACGCAGTATTTT. Protein: CASSFGRGSTDTQYF.

Points on this clonotype: A single base separates this from a much larger clone, so it may be a read error. The chain joins TRBV4-1 to TRBJ2-1; no clear D. CDR1 and CDR2 from the germline V gene are MGHRA and YSYEKL. CDR3 length: 16 residues. The DNA of the CDR3 is TGCGCCAGCAGCCAAGATTGGGCTGCTCGCTACAAAGAGCAGTTCTTC. It yields the protein CASSQDWAARYKEQFF.

The CDR3 sequence: CASTLRGRPLSEKLFF. Here the CDR3 DNA reads TGTGCCAGCACCCTCCGGGGGCGCCCTCTGAGTGAAAAACTGTTTTTT. This chain links TRBV28 with TRBJ1-4; D perhaps matches TRBD1 (6 bases). Germline CDR1 reads MDHEN; CDR2 reads SYDVKM. Trimming took 7 bases from V and 7 from J, leaving 22 bases between them. The CDR3 sequence is 16 residues long. Drawing the rest from reference TRBV28 and TRBJ1-4, the complete variable domain is DVKVTQSSRYLVKRTGEKVFLECVQDMDHENMFWYRQDPGLGLRLIYFSYDVKMKEKGDIPEGYSVSREKKERFSLILESASTNQTSMYLCASTLRGRPLSEKLFFGSGTQLSVL.

CDR3 nucleotides: TGTGCCAGCAGCCCTTACGGAAATGAGCAGTTCTTC. Its translation is CASSPYGNEQFF. This chain joins TRBV6-5 and TRBJ2-1; D call uncertain. This CDR3 contains 12 residues. In germline, CDR1 is MNHEY, CDR2 SVGAGI. V dropped 6 bases and J dropped 7 bases, with 10 bases sitting between them.

Concerning this clonotype: A clone one base away is much larger, so this may be a read error. The chain couples TRBV15 to TRBJ2-6, with D perhaps TRBD1 or TRBD2 (5 bases each). The CDR3 is made up of 18 amino acids. CDR1 is LNHNV and CDR2 is YYDKDF in the germline V gene (reference sequence). CDR3 coding DNA: TGTGCCACCAGCAGAGATCGGGGTAGTCCCTCTGGGGCCAACGTCCTGGCTTTC. Amino acid sequence: CATSRDRGSPSGANVLAF.

The rearrangement uses TRBV20-1 and TRBJ2-3; D is unresolved. V dropped 0 bases and J dropped 13 bases, with 17 bases sitting between them. The germline V gene has CDR1 DFQATT and CDR2 SNEGSKA (reference sequence). The CDR3 is made up of 13 amino acids. In DNA, the CDR3 is TGCAGTGCTAGAGATTATTCGCGGAGAGGCAAGTATTTT. Protein product: CSARDYSRRGKYF.